This TCR beta chain was found in a study of T cell responses to AZD1222 COVID-19 vaccine. General observations from the study: Donors skewed white British and female; clonal diversity was possibly underestimated.

The method was immunoSEQ multiplex PCR; TCRdb's version includes in-frame clones alone and lacks a portion of them. The sample consists of some 150,000 clones, around nine tenths of them appearing once. In the case of this clone: Its specificity is unknown.

The receptor was derived from an adult who received the AZD1222 COVID-19 vaccine. Sequences were derived from peripheral blood, sampled 28 days after the second AZD1222 dose.

CDR3 sequence reads: CASSIEGGTYEQYF. In DNA, the CDR3 is TGTGCCAGTAGTATAGAAGGCGGAACCTACGAGCAGTACTTC. The gene calls are TRBV19 and TRBJ2-7; D remains ambiguous. Trimming took 0 bases from V and 2 from J, leaving 8 bases between them. The germline V gene has CDR1 LNHDA and CDR2 SQIVND (reference sequence). The CDR3 is 14 residues long.